The next 26 T cell receptor beta chains were all read from a single sample in a study of blood T cells in healthy people across ages. Then a second PCR, running about 7 to 11 cycles, was carried out with a sample-barcoded 5' primer and a J-beta primer mix. TCRdb processed the 5' RACE reads anew with MiXCR; each CDR3 protein has one entry. The sample records roughly 1.4 million distinct CDR3 sequences, approximately 60% being singletons. Source material: blood. All receptors come from a young man in good health.

V gene TRBV20-1 combines with J gene TRBJ2-7; TRBD2 matches at 7 bases. CDR1 is DFQATT, CDR2 SNEGSKA, per germline (reference sequence). This CDR3 is 16 amino acids long. V lost 6 bases and J lost 2; bases outside the gene matches: 16. The CDR3 coding sequence is TGCAGTGCGACTAGCAACCAGCGTAGGGGTCCCTACGAGCAGTACTTC. It is translated as CSATSNQRRGPYEQYF.

Points on this clonotype: At one of its ends the junction is not consistent with the germline gene, which may arise from a read error. The CDR3 coding sequence is TGTGCCATCAGTGAGACTCCGGGACAGGCGACTAAAACTGGAGCTTTCTTT. It specifies CAISETPGQATKTGAFF. This rearrangement joins TRBV10-3 to TRBJ1-1, with TRBD1 matching 8 bases. This CDR3 is 17 amino acids long. Germline CDR1 and CDR2: ENHRY and SYGVKD.

This clonotype was recorded many times. A read error may explain this, as a much larger clone is one base away. This chain connects TRBV11-2 to TRBJ2-5; a weak D match, TRBD1 (5 bases). Germline CDR1 SGHAT, CDR2 FQNNGV. The CDR3 has 14 amino acids. The CDR3 coding sequence is TGTGCCAGCAGCGTAGACGACAGCCAAGAGACCCAGTACTTC. Residues: CASSVDDSQETQYF. Drawing the rest from reference TRBV11-2 and TRBJ2-5, the complete variable domain is EAGVAQSPRYKIIEKRQSVAFWCNPISGHATLYWYQQILGQGPKLLIQFQNNGVVDDSQLPKDRFSAERLKGVDSTLKIQPAKLEDSAVYLCASSVDDSQETQYFGPGTRLLVL.

This clonotype was seen more than once but under ten times. The chain employs TRBV29-1 and TRBJ2-7, with 11 bases that match TRBD1. V lost 3 bases and J lost 2; bases outside the gene matches: 6. The CDR3 has 15 amino acids. CDR1 is SQVTM and CDR2 is ANQGSEA in the germline V gene. CDR3 sequence (DNA): TGCAGCGTTGAGAAGAGGGACAGGGGGACCTACGAGCAGTACTTC. The encoded protein is CSVEKRDRGTYEQYF.

The J gene is TRBJ2-1, the V gene TRBV7-2, with TRBD1 identical over 8 bases. V lost 5 bases, J lost 5 bases, and 11 bases stayed unmatched. The CDR3 loop spans 16 amino acids. Germline V CDR1 and CDR2: SGHTA, FQGNSA. The CDR3 DNA reads TGTGCCAGCAGCCACACCAGGCAGGGGGCCCACAATGAGCAGTTCTTC. Translating it yields CASSHTRQGAHNEQFF.

The chain links TRBV6-1 to TRBJ2-2; D not resolved. Trimming took 2 bases from V and 0 from J, leaving 7 bases between them. CDR3 length equals 15 residues. Germline V CDR1 and CDR2: MNHNS, SASEGT. CDR3 DNA sequence: TGTGCCAGCAGTGAAACAGCCTCGAACACCGGGGAGCTGTTTTTT. Translated, it gives CASSETASNTGELFF.

This chain uses TRBV12-3 or TRBV12-4 with TRBJ1-1; D uncertain. The CDR3 covers 13 residues. Trimming stripped 3 bases from V and 5 bases from J, with 10 bases between. This CDR3 reads CASSLGRWTEAFF. For the CDR3, the DNA is TGTGCCAGCAGTTTGGGAAGATGGACTGAAGCTTTCTTT.

This rearrangement joins TRBV6-5 to TRBJ2-3, with 9 bases lining up with TRBD2. CDR1 MNHEY and CDR2 SVGAGI come from the germline V gene. Unmatched junction bases numbered 9, after V lost 0 bases and J lost 2 bases. The CDR3 covers 18 residues. The chain's CDR3 is CASSYSILIAGDTDTQYF. The DNA for the CDR3 is TGTGCCAGCAGTTACTCGATTTTGATAGCGGGGGACACAGATACGCAGTATTTT.

The chain recombines TRBV5-1 with TRBJ2-2, with D tentatively TRBD1 (6 bases). Germline CDR1 is SGHRS and CDR2 is YFSETQ. V lost 2 bases, J lost 3 bases, and 11 bases lay in between. CDR3 size: 15 residues. Here the CDR3 DNA reads TGCGCCAGCAGCTTTGGGACAATGGACACCGGGGAGCTGTTTTTT. Protein: CASSFGTMDTGELFF.

V and J are TRBV9 and TRBJ1-1; D remains unclear. CDR1 is SGDLS, CDR2 YYNGEE, per germline. The length of the CDR3 is 15 residues. V was trimmed by 4 bases and J by 4 bases, leaving 17 bases between them. The CDR3 here is CASSHGGGEGTEAFF. The CDR3 region has the DNA TGTGCCAGCAGCCATGGTGGTGGCGAGGGCACTGAAGCTTTCTTT.

Comments on this clonotype: A junction end diverges from the germline sequence, so it may reflect a read error. The chain uses TRBV6-5 and TRBJ2-5; 7 nucleotides match TRBD1. Germline loops: CDR1 MNHEY, CDR2 SVGAGI. The CDR3 extends over 14 amino acids. CDR3 nucleotide sequence: TGTGCCAGCAGCCGTGGACAGGCCGATGGGACCCGGTACTTC. Translating it yields CASSRGQADGTRYF.

The V call is TRBV4-2, the J call TRBJ2-2; D remains unclear. This CDR3 is 17 amino acids long. The V and J ends lost 0 bases and 3 bases respectively, with 14 bases between them. Germline assignment: CDR1 LGHNA and CDR2 YNFKEQ. Here the CDR3 DNA reads TGTGCCAGCAGCCAAGAGGGCAGTTTGCCATACACCGGGGAGCTGTTTTTT. Protein: CASSQEGSLPYTGELFF.

V and J are TRBV5-1 and TRBJ2-2; the D is unclear. CDR1 is SGHRS, CDR2 YFSETQ, per germline. With 5 bases removed from V and 4 bases from J, the gap between germline ends came to 12 bases. This CDR3 has 14 amino acids. The CDR3 loop is CASRRDMGTGELFF. In DNA, the CDR3 is TGCGCCAGCAGAAGAGATATGGGCACCGGGGAGCTGTTTTTT.

The chain couples TRBV5-5 to TRBJ1-1, with no clear D. CDR3 length: 14 amino acids. V was shortened by 0 bases and J by 6 bases, with 12 bases between the two germline ends. Germline CDR1 is SGHKS and CDR2 is YYEKEE (reference sequence). CDR3 region: CASSLEVGWPEAFF. The CDR3 bases are TGTGCCAGCAGCTTGGAAGTGGGATGGCCTGAAGCTTTCTTT.

The chain employs TRBV20-1 and TRBJ2-2, with a possible D match to TRBD2 (5 bases). This CDR3 comprises 14 residues. Germline loops: CDR1 DFQATT, CDR2 SNEGSKA (reference sequence). Trimming cost V 7 bases and J 6 bases, with 18 bases left between them. CDR3 nucleotide sequence: TGCAGTGTTGAGGGTAGTCTTTTTCCCGGGGAGCTGTTTTTT. Translated: CSVEGSLFPGELFF.

This clonotype was detected a few times. The gene calls are TRBV7-2 and TRBJ2-3; maybe TRBD1 (5 bases). The CDR3 is 15 residues long. The V gene's germline CDR1 is SGHTA and CDR2 FQGNSA. V was cut by 5 bases and J by 6 bases, with 18 bases left in between. This CDR3 reads CASSLTRGLRDTQYF. CDR3 nucleotide sequence: TGTGCCAGCAGCCTTACAAGGGGCCTGCGGGATACGCAGTATTTT.

The chain's CDR3 is CASRQKLPYEQYF. DNA for the CDR3: TGTGCCAGCAGGCAAAAATTACCCTACGAGCAGTACTTC. The rearrangement uses TRBV6-2 or TRBV6-3 and TRBJ2-7; D is unresolved. Trimming took off 6 bases at V and 2 bases at J, with 11 bases between the two ends. There are 13 residues in the CDR3. CDR1 MNHEY and CDR2 SVGEGT come from the germline V gene.

The chain couples TRBV7-2 to TRBJ1-2, with D hard to call. The germline V gene encodes CDR1 SGHTA and CDR2 FQGNSA. Trimming removed 5 bases from V and 8 bases from J, with 15 bases in between. The CDR3 covers 13 residues. The CDR3 region is CASSVDSPGGYTF. The CDR3 coding sequence is TGTGCCAGCAGCGTAGACTCCCCGGGGGGCTACACCTTC.

The V gene is TRBV6-2 or TRBV6-3, the J gene TRBJ2-3; D possibly corresponds to TRBD1 (6 bases). The V end lost 6 bases, the J end lost 2 bases, and 24 bases lay between the germline ends. CDR3 length: 18 amino acids. The germline V gene has CDR1 MNHEY and CDR2 SVGEGT. The CDR3 loop is CASSWDPGHIISTDTQYF. CDR3 nucleotides: TGTGCCAGCAGCTGGGACCCGGGACACATAATCTCCACAGATACGCAGTATTTT.

This chain links TRBV12-3 or TRBV12-4 with TRBJ2-7, with 9 positions matching TRBD1. The J segment lost 8 bases and the V segment lost 6 bases, leaving 8 bases of the junction unmatched. CDR3 size: 13 residues. DNA for the CDR3: TGTGCCAGCAGCCCGGGACAGGGACGGAAGCAGTACTTC. Translated, it gives CASSPGQGRKQYF.

V usage is TRBV12-3 or TRBV12-4 and J usage is TRBJ2-5, with D perhaps being TRBD1 or TRBD2 (5 bases each). The CDR3 is 15 amino acids. V was clipped by 3 bases and J by 5 bases, with 16 bases between them. As DNA, the CDR3 is TGTGCCAGCAGTTTCTCGCACGAGGGGCAGGAGACCCAGTACTTC. Translating gives CASSFSHEGQETQYF.

The chain recombines TRBV29-1 with TRBJ2-2, with D possibly matching TRBD2 (5 bases). The CDR3 has 15 residues. The germline gives CDR1 SQVTM, CDR2 ANQGSEA. Between the trimmed V and J ends, which lost 1 base and 7 bases, there was a span of 16 bases. For the CDR3, the DNA is TGCAGCGTTGAAGGTGGGAGTGATTTTGGCGGGGAGCTGTTTTTT. Its protein is CSVEGGSDFGGELFF.

The V call is TRBV5-1, the J call TRBJ1-6; D is undetermined. V was trimmed by 0 bases and J by 10 bases, leaving 20 bases between them. Looked up from germline, CDR1 is SGHRS and CDR2 is YFSETQ. There are 17 residues in the CDR3. CDR3 amino acids: CASSLGFSATPDSPLHF. In DNA, the CDR3 is TGCGCCAGCAGCTTGGGGTTTTCAGCCACCCCGGACTCACCCCTCCACTTT.

The rearrangement joins TRBV10-3 to TRBJ1-2; 7 nucleotides match TRBD1. The V and J ends lost 6 bases and 2 bases, in that order; junction bases with no gene match: 9. The germline gives CDR1 ENHRY, CDR2 SYGVKD. The CDR3 contains 15 residues. The DNA of the CDR3 is TGTGCCATCAGACCGACGGACAGGCCCAACTATGGCTACACCTTC. Amino acids: CAIRPTDRPNYGYTF.

The rearrangement uses TRBV4-1 and TRBJ2-4; TRBD2 matches at 8 bases. Near its end, the DNA agrees better with TRBJ2-7, so the J call may be wrong. This CDR3 has 14 residues. Germline V gene data show CDR1 as MGHRA and CDR2 as YSYEKL. The CDR3: CASSLSPSGYEQYF. CDR3 coding DNA: TGCGCCAGCAGCCTAAGTCCTAGCGGGTACGAGCAGTACTTC.

This CDR3 is CASSAGGSSEQYF. The CDR3 nucleotides read TGTGCCAGCAGTGCAGGGGGGTCCAGCGAGCAGTACTTC. J is TRBJ2-7 and V is TRBV11-2; TRBD1 is a possible D gene (7 bases). Trimming removed 6 bases from V and 6 bases from J, with 15 bases in between. The CDR3 spans 13 residues. Germline V gives CDR1 SGHAT, CDR2 FQNNGV.